The 8 T cell receptor beta chains reported below all come from one sample, sequenced in a study of blood T cell repertoires in COVID-19. Clones were read by immunoSEQ multiplex PCR, and TCRdb kept only the in-frame ones, dropping some. This sample has fewer than 90,000 clones, with approximately 90% found just once. Sequenced: peripheral blood. Receptors originate from a human donor in a cohort sampled during active COVID-19.

This chain links TRBV20-1 with TRBJ2-3, with 9 bases fitting TRBD2. The CDR3 sequence is 14 residues long. The ends lost 3 bases at V and 4 bases at J; junction bases unmatched: 5. Germline V gene sequence: CDR1 DFQATT, CDR2 SNEGSKA (reference sequence). This CDR3 reads CSASPGLAADTQYF. The CDR3 DNA reads TGCAGTGCTAGTCCGGGACTAGCCGCAGATACGCAGTATTTT.

The V gene is TRBV28, the J gene TRBJ2-1, with D perhaps matching TRBD2 (5 bases). There are 14 residues in the CDR3. Trimming removed 3 bases at V and 5 bases at J, with 11 bases between. Germline CDR1 is MDHEN and CDR2 is SYDVKM. The CDR3 sequence is CASSFWRANNEQFF. The DNA for the CDR3 is TGTGCCAGCAGTTTCTGGCGGGCCAACAATGAGCAGTTCTTC.

This sequence joins TRBV24-1 and TRBJ2-2; TRBD1 might be the D (6 bases). The CDR3 is 15 residues long. Germline CDR1 and CDR2: KGHDR and SFDVKD. The V end was cut by 6 bases, the J end by 1 base, with 11 bases between. The CDR3 is CATSSPGQNTGELFF. The CDR3 nucleotides are TGTGCCACCAGTAGTCCGGGACAGAACACCGGGGAGCTGTTTTTT.

The chain carries TRBV19 and TRBJ2-7; D might be TRBD2 (5 bases). This CDR3 comprises 13 residues. Trimming removed 3 bases at V and 6 bases at J, with 12 bases between. Per the germline V gene, CDR1 is LNHDA and CDR2 is SQIVND (reference sequence). Written as DNA, the CDR3 is TGTGCCAGTAGTATTACTAGTTCCGCCGAGCAGTACGTC. Translated, it gives CASSITSSAEQYV.

The J gene is TRBJ2-7, the V gene TRBV7-9, with D maybe TRBD1 (5 bases). The CDR3 totals 15 residues. CDR1 is SEHNR and CDR2 is FQNEAQ in the germline V gene (reference sequence). V was trimmed by 3 bases and J by 3 bases, leaving 15 bases between them. The CDR3 protein is CASSFPRGVFYEQYF. CDR3 coding DNA: TGTGCCAGCAGCTTCCCTAGGGGTGTATTCTACGAGCAGTACTTC.

This CDR3 reads CASSPRASGRNTGELFF. In nucleotides, the CDR3 is TGCGCCAGCAGCCCCCGGGCTAGCGGGAGAAATACCGGGGAGCTGTTTTTT. The chain links TRBV4-1 to TRBJ2-2, with 10 bases identical to TRBD2. CDR1 and CDR2 (germline): MGHRA, YSYEKL. After removal of 4 bases from V and 5 bases from J, the junction contained 10 bases not matched to a gene. The CDR3 consists of 17 residues.

The chain recombines TRBV9 with TRBJ2-1; TRBD2 aligns across 7 bases. The germline V gene has CDR1 SGDLS and CDR2 YYNGEE. The CDR3 is 15 amino acids. J was trimmed by 7 bases and V by 6 bases; bases with no gene match: 13. The DNA of the CDR3 is TGTGCCAGCAACCCCACGGGAGCGGGATATAATGAGCAGTTCTTC. This codes for CASNPTGAGYNEQFF.

The chain recombines TRBV6-5 with TRBJ1-5; maybe TRBD1 (6 bases). Germline CDR1 and CDR2: MNHEY and SVGAGI. This CDR3 has 13 residues. The ends were cut back, 6 bases at V and 4 bases at J, with 10 bases in the middle. CDR3 sequence reads: CASRPQGNQPQHF. In DNA, the CDR3 is TGTGCCAGCAGACCACAGGGTAATCAGCCCCAGCATTTT.